A single sample gave rise to the 21 T cell receptor beta chains below, sequenced in a study of beta chain features in type 1 diabetes. What was sequenced were expressed TCRB transcripts, since all of the isolated RNA had been reverse transcribed. Sequenced by immunoSEQ multiplex PCR; TCRdb stores in-frame clones only, minus some. The profile shows over 100,000 clones, under 40% of them singletons. Sequences were obtained from stem cell memory CD4+ T cells from blood. The receptor set was obtained from a woman between 18 and 29 years old in good health.

The V and J genes are TRBV25-1 and TRBJ2-7, with D possibly TRBD1 on 5 matching bases. CDR3 length: 15 residues. The V end lost 1 base, the J end lost 1 base, and 11 bases lay between the germline ends. CDR1 and CDR2 (germline): MGHDK, SYGVNS. CDR3 in amino acids: CASSELRGRSYEQYF. CDR3 in DNA: TGTGCCAGCAGTGAATTAAGGGGCAGGTCCTACGAGCAGTACTTC.

The V and J genes are TRBV18 and TRBJ1-3; 7 bases agree with TRBD1. With V trimmed by 3 bases and J by 2 bases, 1 base remained unmatched. Germline V gene lookup returns CDR1 KGHSH and CDR2 LQKENI. The CDR3 covers 14 residues. The CDR3 DNA sequence: TGTGCCAGCTCACCCGGGACAGCTGGAAACACCATATATTTT. It encodes CASSPGTAGNTIYF.

This clone was recorded only once. This chain connects TRBV5-1 to TRBJ2-5; a weak D match, TRBD1 (5 bases). The DNA end favors TRBJ2-7, so the J call may be wrong. The CDR3 consists of 12 residues. CDR1 is SGHRS and CDR2 is YFSETQ in the germline V gene. CDR3 amino acids: CASRGAAYEQYF. CDR3 sequence (DNA): TGCGCCAGCCGTGGGGCTGCATACGAGCAGTACTTC.

This clone was seen a handful of times. The genes are TRBV7-9 and TRBJ2-2; 7 nucleotides align to TRBD2. V lost 5 bases to trimming and J lost 5 bases; unmatched junction nucleotides: 14. Germline V gene data show CDR1 as SEHNR and CDR2 as FQNEAQ (reference sequence). The length of the CDR3 is 17 residues. The CDR3 sequence is CASSQFRGGRLTGELFF. The CDR3 bases are TGTGCCAGCAGCCAATTCCGGGGCGGGAGATTGACCGGGGAGCTGTTTTTT.

V and J are TRBV6-5 and TRBJ2-1, with TRBD2 identical over 8 bases. The CDR3 contains 14 residues. Looked up from germline, CDR1 is MNHEY and CDR2 is SVGAGI. Trimming at V came to 8 bases and at J to 4 bases, leaving 7 bases not matched to a gene. CDR3 sequence (DNA): TGTGCCAGCCGAGCCAGCGGGAGTTACAATGAGCAGTTCTTC. Its protein product is CASRASGSYNEQFF.

On this clone: Its ends do not fully match the called genes, so a read error is possible. The V and J genes are TRBV7-7 and TRBJ2-1; 9 nucleotides agree with TRBD2. The CDR3 is made up of 15 amino acids. CDR1 is SSHAT and CDR2 is FNYEAQ in the germline V gene (reference sequence). CDR3 bases: TGTGCTAGCAGCTTAGGGGCTAGCGGGATCCATGAGCAGTTCTTC. Protein product: CASSLGASGIHEQFF.

This clone showed up just a few times. The chain uses TRBV2 and TRBJ2-1; maybe TRBD2 (6 bases). The CDR3 covers 17 residues. The germline gives CDR1 SNHLY, CDR2 FYNNEI. V lost 7 bases to trimming and J lost 1 base, with 20 bases between them. CDR3 DNA: TGTGCCAGCACCCAACTGGGACTCCTCCTTTCCTACAATGAGCAGTTCTTC. This sequence encodes CASTQLGLLLSYNEQFF.

The rearrangement uses TRBV4-2 and TRBJ2-1; TRBD2 agrees at 8 bases. This CDR3 comprises 15 residues. Germline trimming cut 5 bases from V and 6 bases from J; bases unmatched to any gene: 9. Germline values: CDR1 LGHNA, CDR2 YNFKEQ. In DNA form, the CDR3 reads TGTGCCAGCAGCTTGCAGGGACTAGTATCCAATGAGCAGTTCTTC. It translates to CASSLQGLVSNEQFF.

This chain joins TRBV29-1 and TRBJ1-2; no definite D call. V shed 4 bases and J shed 1 base, with 7 bases lying between them. Germline CDR1 and CDR2: SQVTM and ANQGSEA. The CDR3 loop spans 12 amino acids. CDR3 residues: CSVALFNYGYTF. The DNA for the CDR3 is TGCAGCGTTGCCCTGTTTAACTATGGCTACACCTTC. The whole variable domain, remainder taken from reference TRBV29-1 and TRBJ1-2, is SAVISQKPSRDICQRGTSLTIQCQVDSQVTMMFWYRQQPGQSLTLIATANQGSEATYESGFVIDKFPISRPNLTFSTLTVSNMSPEDSSIYLCSVALFNYGYTFGSGTRLTVV.

This clone was counted only a few times. This chain links TRBV2 with TRBJ2-4, with 10 nucleotides matching TRBD1. Germline V CDR1 and CDR2: SNHLY, FYNNEI. J lost 8 bases, V lost 6 bases, and 7 bases had no gene match. The CDR3 totals 14 residues. The chain's CDR3 is CASRSGQGLDIQYF. The DNA of the CDR3 is TGTGCCAGCAGATCGGGACAGGGGTTAGACATTCAGTACTTC. Full variable domain (missing parts from reference TRBV2 and TRBJ2-4): EPEVTQTPSHQVTQMGQEVILRCVPISNHLYFYWYRQILGQKVEFLVSFYNNEISEKSEIFDDQFSVERPDGSNFTLKIRSTKLEDSAMYFCASRSGQGLDIQYFGAGTRLSVL.

V gene TRBV7-2 combines with J gene TRBJ1-5; 8 bases map to TRBD1. V shed 5 bases, J shed 2 bases, and the junction held 14 bases outside the gene matches. The germline V gene encodes CDR1 SGHTA and CDR2 FQGNSA. CDR3 length equals 18 residues. Here the CDR3 reads CASSSGQGLFYRNQPQHF. Written as DNA, the CDR3 is TGTGCCAGCAGCAGCGGACAGGGTCTTTTCTATCGCAATCAGCCCCAGCATTTT.

The J gene is TRBJ2-1, the V gene TRBV18, with 9 bases lining up with TRBD2. The V gene's germline CDR1 is KGHSH and CDR2 LQKENI. The CDR3 is made up of 18 amino acids. Trimming took 3 bases from V and 4 from J; bases not matched to a gene: 13. CDR3 loop: CASSPLRGRARLYNEQFF. As DNA, the CDR3 is TGTGCCAGCTCACCCCTTCGCGGGAGGGCCCGATTGTACAATGAGCAGTTCTTC. Full variable domain (remainder filled in from reference TRBV18 and TRBJ2-1): NAGVMQNPRHLVRRRGQEARLRCSPMKGHSHVYWYRQLPEEGLKFMVYLQKENIIDESGMPKERFSAEFPKEGPSILRIQQVVRGDSAAYFCASSPLRGRARLYNEQFFGPGTRLTVL.

The chain uses TRBV27 and TRBJ2-3; TRBD1 aligns across 11 bases. The CDR3 is 16 amino acids. The J segment lost 3 bases and the V segment lost 5 bases, leaving 7 bases of the junction unmatched. Germline V CDR1 and CDR2: MNHEY, SMNVEV (reference sequence). The CDR3 coding sequence is TGTGCCAGCAGTGCGACCGGGACAGGGGGAACAGATACGCAGTATTTT. Amino acids: CASSATGTGGTDTQYF.

This clone has more than one count but fewer than ten. The chain links TRBV18 to TRBJ2-1; D is perhaps TRBD2 (5 bases). CDR1 KGHSH and CDR2 LQKENI come from the germline V gene. Trimming shortened V by 3 bases and J by 6 bases, and 18 bases separated the two germline ends. This CDR3 has 16 amino acids. The CDR3 is CASSPIRDALRNEQFF. DNA of the CDR3: TGTGCCAGCTCACCCATTCGGGATGCACTCCGCAATGAGCAGTTCTTC. The variable domain in full, with the rest retrieved from reference TRBV18 and TRBJ2-1, is NAGVMQNPRHLVRRRGQEARLRCSPMKGHSHVYWYRQLPEEGLKFMVYLQKENIIDESGMPKERFSAEFPKEGPSILRIQQVVRGDSAAYFCASSPIRDALRNEQFFGPGTRLTVL.

The V and J genes are TRBV18 and TRBJ2-3, with D possibly TRBD1 on 6 matching bases. The CDR3 sequence is 16 residues long. With 0 bases removed from V and 1 base from J, the gap between germline ends came to 11 bases. Germline-derived CDR1 and CDR2 are KGHSH and LQKENI. The CDR3 reads CASSPPGTQRTDTQYF. DNA of the CDR3: TGTGCCAGCTCACCACCAGGGACACAACGCACAGATACGCAGTATTTT. Full variable domain (missing parts from reference TRBV18 and TRBJ2-3): NAGVMQNPRHLVRRRGQEARLRCSPMKGHSHVYWYRQLPEEGLKFMVYLQKENIIDESGMPKERFSAEFPKEGPSILRIQQVVRGDSAAYFCASSPPGTQRTDTQYFGPGTRLTVL.

This chain connects TRBV28 to TRBJ1-2, with D unclear. This CDR3 comprises 12 residues. The germline V and J ends were trimmed by 7 bases and 8 bases, with 14 bases remaining between them. Per the germline V gene, CDR1 is MDHEN and CDR2 is SYDVKM. DNA of the CDR3: TGTGCCAGCAAATACACCGGGGAGGGCTACACCTTC. Its protein product is CASKYTGEGYTF.

V and J are TRBV2 and TRBJ1-5; 8 bases fit TRBD1. Trimming took 5 bases from V and 7 from J; bases not matched to a gene: 4. There are 13 residues in the CDR3. Germline CDR1 reads SNHLY; CDR2 reads FYNNEI. The CDR3: CASSKGQGQPQHF. In DNA form, the CDR3 reads TGTGCCAGCAGTAAAGGACAGGGCCAGCCCCAGCATTTT.

In its sample, this clone was seen a few times. V is TRBV6-1 and J is TRBJ2-1; the match to TRBD2 covers 9 bases. The CDR3 sequence is 14 residues long. The germline gives CDR1 MNHNS, CDR2 SASEGT. V was pared by 4 bases and J by 6 bases, with 4 bases of the junction left unmatched. DNA for the CDR3: TGTGCCAGCAGTGTTAGCGGGAGTGGCAATGAGCAGTTCTTC. Amino acid sequence: CASSVSGSGNEQFF.

The chain couples TRBV7-2 to TRBJ2-7; tentative D call: TRBD1 (6 bases). The V and J ends lost 5 bases and 2 bases respectively, with 10 bases between them. The CDR3 sequence is 13 residues long. Germline CDR1 SGHTA, CDR2 FQGNSA. In nucleotides, the CDR3 is TGTGCCAGCAGCGGGACACCCCCCTACGAGCAGTACTTC. Protein product: CASSGTPPYEQYF.

This clone was seen a handful of times. CDR3 in DNA: TGTGCCAGCAGCCGAGGGGGACGGACCTACGAGCAGTACTTC. Translating gives CASSRGGRTYEQYF. J is TRBJ2-7 and V is TRBV7-9, with D possibly being TRBD1 (6 bases). The CDR3 totals 14 residues. Trimming cost V 5 bases and J 2 bases, with 13 bases left between them. CDR1 SEHNR and CDR2 FQNEAQ come from the germline V gene (reference sequence).

The chain links TRBV19 to TRBJ2-7; 7 bases line up with TRBD2. The CDR3 sequence is 15 residues long. Germline CDR1 and CDR2: LNHDA and SQIVND (reference sequence). The junction had 8 bases not matched to a gene; V was cut back by 4 bases and J by 2 bases. The CDR3 coding sequence is TGTGCCAGTAGTAGAGGACGGGGGGAAGCCTACGAGCAGTACTTC. This encodes CASSRGRGEAYEQYF.